This entry is about one TCR beta chain. This specimen comes from a study of blood T cell repertoires in COVID-19. Germline V gene data show CDR1 as ENHRY and CDR2 as SYGVKD. J lost 5 bases, V lost 6 bases, and 2 bases had no gene match. This CDR3 comprises 13 residues. Sequencing used immunoSEQ multiplex PCR; TCRdb keeps in-frame clones, though not all of them. The sample consists of approximately 240,000 clones, roughly 82% of them appearing once. The sequencing input was peripheral blood. V and J are TRBV10-3 and TRBJ2-1; TRBD1 agrees at 9 bases. The TCR originated in a woman aged 80 or over with active or convalescent COVID-19. CDR3 region: CAISRQGDNEQFF. The DNA for the CDR3 is TGTGCCATCAGCAGACAGGGGGACAATGAGCAGTTCTTC.